This passage covers 25 T cell receptor beta chains from one sample sequenced in a study of long-term antiretroviral therapy in people with HIV. A v3.0 immunoSEQ assay was performed at survey level. Data came from immunoSEQ multiplex PCR; TCRdb stores just in-frame clones and leaves some out. Of some 15,000 clones in the sample, around 89% are singletons; the top ten hold 22%. The source material was unsorted PBMCs, sampled 2.1 years after starting antiretroviral therapy. Receptors originate from a middle-aged woman with HIV.

This rearrangement joins TRBV7-9 to TRBJ1-1; 10 nucleotides agree with TRBD1. CDR1 is SEHNR, CDR2 FQNEAQ, per germline (reference sequence). The CDR3 is 15 residues long. V was pared by 4 bases and J by 1 base, with 3 bases of the junction left unmatched. CDR3 in amino acids: CASSSRTGGNTEAFF. Here the CDR3 DNA reads TGTGCCAGCAGCTCCCGGACAGGGGGGAACACTGAAGCTTTCTTT.

The chain joins TRBV10-1 to TRBJ1-5; TRBD1 might be the D (6 bases). Germline-derived CDR1 and CDR2 are WNHNN and SYGVQD (reference sequence). The CDR3 loop spans 15 amino acids. V lost 2 bases, J lost 3 bases, and 11 bases lay in between. CDR3 in DNA: TGCGCCAGCAGTGAGGAGGGGGTGCCCAATCAGCCCCAGCATTTT. It encodes CASSEEGVPNQPQHF.

The chain combines TRBV7-6 with TRBJ2-3; TRBD2 is a possible D gene (6 bases). CDR3 length: 16 amino acids. Germline CDR1 is SGHVS and CDR2 is FNYEAQ. The V and J ends lost 3 bases and 4 bases respectively, with 17 bases between them. DNA of the CDR3: TGTGCCAGCAGCTTGTTGTCCGCGGGGACCTCAGATACGCAGTATTTT. It codes for CASSLLSAGTSDTQYF.

CDR3 protein: CASSPELFFGEQFF. The CDR3 bases are TGTGCCAGCAGCCCCGAGCTATTCTTCGGCGAGCAGTTCTTC. This chain uses TRBV11-2 with TRBJ2-1; the D is unclear. Trimming stripped 5 bases from V and 10 bases from J, with 18 bases between. This CDR3 region has 14 residues. Germline CDR1 SGHAT, CDR2 FQNNGV. Full variable domain (remainder filled in from reference TRBV11-2 and TRBJ2-1): EAGVAQSPRYKIIEKRQSVAFWCNPISGHATLYWYQQILGQGPKLLIQFQNNGVVDDSQLPKDRFSAERLKGVDSTLKIQPAKLEDSAVYLCASSPELFFGEQFFGPGTRLTVL.

CDR3 DNA sequence: TGTGCCAGCTCACCGACCGGGACAGGGGGCCCTAACTATGGCTACACCTTC. It encodes CASSPTGTGGPNYGYTF. This chain uses TRBV18 with TRBJ1-2; the match to TRBD1 covers 12 bases. Germline V lookup: CDR1 KGHSH, CDR2 LQKENI. Unmatched junction bases numbered 5, after V lost 3 bases and J lost 0 bases. The length of the CDR3 is 17 residues.

The chain recombines TRBV19 with TRBJ2-1, with a possible D match to TRBD2 (5 bases). The CDR3 has 15 amino acids. V was pared by 5 bases and J by 3 bases, with 14 bases between. The V gene's germline CDR1 is LNHDA and CDR2 SQIVND (reference sequence). CDR3 sequence reads: CASSVSTRGYNEQFF. Written as DNA, the CDR3 is TGTGCCAGTAGTGTGAGCACCCGGGGCTACAATGAGCAGTTCTTC.

The chain carries TRBV5-1 and TRBJ2-7; 8 bases map to TRBD2. This CDR3 spans 15 amino acids. The germline V gene encodes CDR1 SGHRS and CDR2 YFSETQ. V shed 6 bases, J shed 7 bases, and the junction held 15 bases outside the gene matches. The CDR3 protein is CASILPGGVSGEQYF. The DNA of the CDR3 is TGCGCCAGCATTCTCCCGGGGGGGGTGTCAGGTGAGCAGTACTTC.

Only one count was recorded for this clone. The chain links TRBV11-3 to TRBJ2-7; D remains ambiguous. Germline V gene sequence: CDR1 SGHNT, CDR2 YENEEA. The CDR3 runs to 17 residues. Deletions cut 5 bases from V and 5 bases from J, with 25 bases between. CDR3 sequence (DNA): TGTGCCAGCAGCCCAGATAGATACCGGGCTTCTCGGGACGAGCAGTACTTC. Protein: CASSPDRYRASRDEQYF.

The rearrangement uses TRBV18 and TRBJ2-7; 10 bases match TRBD1. The CDR3 is 15 residues long. CDR1 KGHSH and CDR2 LQKENI come from the germline V gene. Trimming at V came to 2 bases and at J to 5 bases, leaving 6 bases not matched to a gene. The CDR3, as DNA: TGTGCCAGCTCACCAGCCGGGACAGGGGTCCACGAGCAGTACTTC. It translates to CASSPAGTGVHEQYF.

This sequence joins TRBV2 and TRBJ1-4, with D unresolved. The CDR3 totals 11 residues. Trimming removed 4 bases from V and 8 bases from J, with 5 bases in between. CDR1 SNHLY and CDR2 FYNNEI come from the germline V gene. This CDR3 reads CASSVGEKLFF. In DNA, the CDR3 is TGTGCCAGCAGTGTAGGCGAAAAACTGTTTTTT.

The CDR3 DNA sequence: TGTGCCAGCAGCTTAGTGCAGAATAGCAATCAGCCCCAGCATTTT. It codes for CASSLVQNSNQPQHF. V usage is TRBV7-2 and J usage is TRBJ1-5; D gene ambiguous. Trimming shortened V by 1 base and J by 0 bases, and 7 bases separated the two germline ends. The CDR3 has 15 residues. Germline lookup yields CDR1 SGHTA and CDR2 FQGNSA.

The rearrangement uses TRBV7-2 and TRBJ1-1, with D tentatively TRBD1 (5 bases). The CDR3 loop spans 14 amino acids. In germline, CDR1 is SGHTA, CDR2 FQGNSA. V lost 1 base and J 1 base, leaving 7 bases between the germline ends. This CDR3 reads CASSLDRWNTEAFF. Here the CDR3 DNA reads TGTGCCAGCAGCTTAGACAGGTGGAACACTGAAGCTTTCTTT.

This clone was recorded a few times. V is TRBV30 and J is TRBJ1-4; unclear D gene. The CDR3 is 14 residues long. Deletions cut 0 bases from V and 5 bases from J, with 10 bases between. From germline, CDR1 is GTSNPN and CDR2 SVGIG (reference sequence). Here the CDR3 reads CAWSVPYGNEKLFF. The DNA of the CDR3 is TGTGCCTGGAGTGTACCGTATGGGAATGAAAAACTGTTTTTT.

This chain uses TRBV25-1 with TRBJ2-7; no clear D gene. Trimming cost V 3 bases and J 1 base, with 19 bases left between them. The CDR3 has 17 amino acids. Germline V gene lookup returns CDR1 MGHDK and CDR2 SYGVNS. CDR3 nucleotide sequence: TGTGCCAGCAGTGACTGGGGTACTACCCTCAAGTCCTACGAGCAGTACTTC. Its translation is CASSDWGTTLKSYEQYF.

This chain links TRBV18 with TRBJ1-1; weak D call: TRBD1 (5 bases). The CDR3 contains 14 residues. The V gene's germline CDR1 is KGHSH and CDR2 LQKENI. Trimming took off 3 bases at V and 1 base at J, with 9 bases between the two ends. Here the CDR3 DNA reads TGTGCCAGCTCACCGGAGGGACCGAACACTGAAGCTTTCTTT. This gives the protein CASSPEGPNTEAFF.

V usage is TRBV6-5 and J usage is TRBJ1-2; 9 nucleotides align to TRBD1. There are 15 residues in the CDR3. Unmatched junction bases numbered 9, after V lost 3 bases and J lost 7 bases. CDR1 and CDR2 from the germline V gene are MNHEY and SVGAGI. DNA for the CDR3: TGTGCCAGCAGTTATGCACACAGGGGGCAGAGTGGCTACACCTTC. As protein: CASSYAHRGQSGYTF.

This clone was seen once. The J gene is TRBJ1-5, the V gene TRBV7-2, with D perhaps TRBD1 (6 bases). Germline V CDR1 and CDR2: SGHTA, FQGNSA. Trimming pared 2 bases from V and 9 bases from J, leaving 17 bases between. This CDR3 is 15 amino acids long. CDR3 nucleotide sequence: TGTGCCAGCAGCTTAAGTTTGGTTGGGGGCTGGCCCCAGCATTTT. As protein: CASSLSLVGGWPQHF. Combining the CDR3 with reference TRBV7-2 and TRBJ1-5 gives the whole variable domain GAGVSQSPSNKVTEKGKDVELRCDPISGHTALYWYRQSLGQGLEFLIYFQGNSAPDKSGLPSDRFSAERTGGSVSTLTIQRTQQEDSAVYLCASSLSLVGGWPQHFGDGTRLSIL.

The chain recombines TRBV27 with TRBJ1-5, with D perhaps TRBD1 (5 bases). CDR3 length equals 13 residues. Germline CDR1 is MNHEY and CDR2 is SMNVEV (reference sequence). Between the trimmed V and J ends, which lost 5 bases and 7 bases, there was a span of 12 bases. The CDR3 DNA reads TGTGCCAGCAGTGCCAGGGTGATGCAGCCCCAGCATTTT. The encoded protein is CASSARVMQPQHF.

The J gene is TRBJ2-2, the V gene TRBV5-4; D is unresolved. CDR1 is SGHNT and CDR2 is YYREEE in the germline V gene (reference sequence). With 0 bases removed from V and 1 base from J, the gap between germline ends came to 4 bases. There are 14 residues in the CDR3. The CDR3 loop is CASSLGQNTGELFF. CDR3 DNA sequence: TGTGCCAGCAGCTTGGGACAGAACACCGGGGAGCTGTTTTTT.

The chain joins TRBV6-1 to TRBJ2-3; D might be TRBD2 (5 bases). CDR1 is MNHNS and CDR2 is SASEGT in the germline V gene. V was clipped by 7 bases and J by 6 bases, with 14 bases between them. The CDR3 contains 13 residues. The CDR3 reads CASTLAGIDTQYF. The CDR3 nucleotides read TGTGCCAGCACCCTGGCGGGTATCGATACGCAGTATTTT.

The genes are TRBV11-2 and TRBJ1-1, with D perhaps TRBD1 (5 bases). Germline CDR1 reads SGHAT; CDR2 reads FQNNGV. This CDR3 contains 15 residues. V shed 4 bases and J shed 4 bases, with 16 bases lying between them. In nucleotides, the CDR3 is TGTGCCAGCAGCTCCCTAAAGGGTAGGGGCACTGAAGCTTTCTTT. Protein sequence: CASSSLKGRGTEAFF. Full variable domain (missing parts from reference TRBV11-2 and TRBJ1-1): EAGVAQSPRYKIIEKRQSVAFWCNPISGHATLYWYQQILGQGPKLLIQFQNNGVVDDSQLPKDRFSAERLKGVDSTLKIQPAKLEDSAVYLCASSSLKGRGTEAFFGQGTRLTVV.

The chain links TRBV6-6 to TRBJ1-2; 10 bases line up with TRBD1. The CDR3 contains 15 residues. After removal of 6 bases from V and 4 bases from J, the junction contained 8 bases not matched to a gene. Germline V gene data show CDR1 as MNHNY and CDR2 as SVGAGI (reference sequence). DNA of the CDR3: TGTGCCAGCAGGTACAGAGGACAGGGGGGCTATGGCTACACCTTC. Its translation: CASRYRGQGGYGYTF.

The chain carries TRBV4-3 and TRBJ2-2; 7 bases are shared with TRBD2. CDR1 is LGHNA, CDR2 YSLEER, per germline. The CDR3 has 15 residues. The V segment lost 2 bases and the J segment 5 bases; nucleotides outside the gene matches: 5. CDR3 coding DNA: TGCGCCAGCAGCCAACCGGGACTACTTACCGGGGAGCTGTTTTTT. Its protein is CASSQPGLLTGELFF.

This sequence joins TRBV6-1 and TRBJ1-1, with D hard to call. With 3 bases removed from V and 10 bases from J, the gap between germline ends came to 12 bases. Germline CDR1 MNHNS, CDR2 SASEGT. This CDR3 is built from 12 residues. CDR3 DNA: TGTGCCAGCAGTGAGTGGGGTGAGGGAGCTTTCTTT. Translating it yields CASSEWGEGAFF.

This clone was counted once. The chain couples TRBV28 to TRBJ2-2; D is uncertain. This CDR3 region has 13 residues. Germline loops: CDR1 MDHEN, CDR2 SYDVKM. Trimming shortened V by 8 bases and J by 3 bases, and 10 bases separated the two germline ends. In DNA, the CDR3 is TGTGCCAGCGGCCCAATAGACACCGGGGAGCTGTTTTTT. Translating gives CASGPIDTGELFF. The full variable domain, completed using reference TRBV28 and TRBJ2-2, is DVKVTQSSRYLVKRTGEKVFLECVQDMDHENMFWYRQDPGLGLRLIYFSYDVKMKEKGDIPEGYSVSREKKERFSLILESASTNQTSMYLCASGPIDTGELFFGEGSRLTVL.